The 29 T cell receptor beta chains listed next were all sequenced from one sample in a study of technical replicates of blood from several donors. Repertoires were generated with immunoSEQ multiplex PCR, while TCRdb's copy carries only in-frame clones and drops some. This sample has around 65,000 clones, with about 90% found just once. Input material: PBMCs. The receptor source for this set is a human donor in good health. Some clones in this sample may be carry-over from other donors' samples.

The chain carries TRBV6-5 and TRBJ2-1, with TRBD2 matching over 8 bases. The CDR3 is 14 amino acids. V lost 3 bases and J lost 3; bases outside the gene matches: 1. Germline V gene sequence: CDR1 MNHEY, CDR2 SVGAGI. Here the CDR3 reads CASSYSGVYNEQFF. For the CDR3, the DNA is TGTGCCAGCAGTTATAGCGGGGTCTACAATGAGCAGTTCTTC.

This clone appeared a single time. This chain links TRBV2 with TRBJ1-5; TRBD1 is a possible D gene (5 bases). The ends were cut back, 6 bases at V and 3 bases at J, with 12 bases in the middle. CDR3 size: 14 residues. Germline CDR1 reads SNHLY; CDR2 reads FYNNEI. CDR3 residues: CASRLDSFNQPQHF. The CDR3 region has the DNA TGTGCCAGCAGGCTCGACAGTTTCAATCAGCCCCAGCATTTT.

The V gene is TRBV4-1, the J gene TRBJ1-2; TRBD1 matches at 11 bases. CDR3 length equals 17 residues. V shed 3 bases and J 4 bases; nucleotides not matched to a gene: 10. Germline CDR1 and CDR2: MGHRA and YSYEKL. The CDR3 nucleotides read TGCGCCAGCAGCCACGAAGGACAGGGGGCTGGTGGCTATGGCTACACCTTC. Its protein product is CASSHEGQGAGGYGYTF.

The rearrangement joins TRBV9 to TRBJ2-1, with TRBD2 matching over 12 bases. Germline-derived CDR1 and CDR2 are SGDLS and YYNGEE. The length of the CDR3 is 19 residues. With 0 bases clipped from V and 6 bases from J, the junction kept 13 bases outside the gene matches. For the CDR3, the DNA is TGTGCCAGCAGCGTAGCTCCTAGCGGGGGGGCTAGTTTTCGCAATGAGCAGTTCTTC. Translating gives CASSVAPSGGASFRNEQFF. Full variable domain (rest looked up from reference TRBV9 and TRBJ2-1): DSGVTQTPKHLITATGQRVTLRCSPRSGDLSVYWYQQSLDQGLQFLIQYYNGEERAKGNILERFSAQQFPDLHSELNLSSLELGDSALYFCASSVAPSGGASFRNEQFFGPGTRLTVL.

The chain combines TRBV19 with TRBJ1-1; D is perhaps TRBD1 (5 bases). Germline assignment: CDR1 LNHDA and CDR2 SQIVND (reference sequence). The ends were cut back, 1 base at V and 6 bases at J, with 15 bases in the middle. The CDR3 spans 15 residues. The CDR3 protein is CASSIASGPGAEAFF. Here the CDR3 DNA reads TGTGCCAGTAGTATAGCGTCAGGGCCGGGGGCTGAAGCTTTCTTT.

The J gene is TRBJ2-3, the V gene TRBV19; 14 bases are shared with TRBD2. The V gene end was trimmed by 7 bases and the J gene end by 6 bases; junction bases not matched to a gene: 9. This CDR3 contains 16 residues. Germline values: CDR1 LNHDA, CDR2 SQIVND (reference sequence). The CDR3 here is CASTPTSGGAGDTQYF. In DNA form, the CDR3 reads TGTGCCAGTACCCCGACTAGCGGGGGGGCGGGGGATACGCAGTATTTT.

The genes are TRBV7-9 and TRBJ1-5; 11 positions agree with TRBD1. J lost 6 bases, V lost 4 bases, and 5 bases had no gene match. Per the germline V gene, CDR1 is SEHNR and CDR2 is FQNEAQ (reference sequence). The CDR3 has 15 residues. The CDR3 loop reads CASSWDRGSVQPQHF. As DNA, the CDR3 is TGTGCCAGCAGCTGGGACAGGGGGTCTGTTCAGCCCCAGCATTTT.

The chain employs TRBV6-1 and TRBJ1-3; D is unclear. CDR3 length equals 17 residues. Trimming pared 4 bases from V and 0 bases from J, leaving 16 bases between. The V gene's germline CDR1 is MNHNS and CDR2 SASEGT. The chain's CDR3 is CASSASGGIGSGNTIYF. As DNA, the CDR3 is TGTGCCAGCAGTGCCTCGGGAGGAATCGGCTCTGGAAACACCATATATTTT.

This chain connects TRBV21-1 to TRBJ1-2. TRBV21-1 is noted as a pseudogene. The CDR3 is made up of 15 amino acids. This CDR3 is CASNPRETANYGYTF. CDR3 coding DNA: TGTGCCAGCAACCCCCGGGAAACAGCTAACTATGGCTACACCTTC.

This chain uses TRBV29-1 with TRBJ2-5, with D perhaps matching TRBD2 (5 bases). Germline CDR1 and CDR2: SQVTM and ANQGSEA. CDR3 length: 13 amino acids. V was cut by 7 bases and J by 4 bases, with 16 bases left in between. CDR3 loop: CSGRQAGVETQYF. In DNA form, the CDR3 reads TGCAGCGGCAGGCAGGCGGGCGTAGAGACCCAGTACTTC. Supplemented by reference TRBV29-1 and TRBJ2-5, the full variable domain reads SAVISQKPSRDICQRGTSLTIQCQVDSQVTMMFWYRQQPGQSLTLIATANQGSEATYESGFVIDKFPISRPNLTFSTLTVSNMSPEDSSIYLCSGRQAGVETQYFGPGTRLLVL.

The chain is built from TRBV30 and TRBJ2-1; D is ambiguous. The germline V and J ends were trimmed by 0 bases and 7 bases, with 10 bases remaining between them. CDR1 is GTSNPN, CDR2 SVGIG, per germline (reference sequence). The CDR3 is made up of 13 amino acids. DNA of the CDR3: TGTGCCTGGAGTGTAAGGCGGCGGAATGAGCAGTTCTTC. Amino acids: CAWSVRRRNEQFF.

This clone was recorded only once. The V gene is TRBV6-5, the J gene TRBJ1-1; 8 bases agree with TRBD1. Losses at the gene ends were 7 bases for V and 4 bases for J; bases not matched to a gene: 8. CDR1 is MNHEY, CDR2 SVGAGI, per germline. The CDR3 has 14 residues. DNA of the CDR3: TGTGCCAGCAATTTAGCAGGGGGCCCCACTGAAGCTTTCTTT. This encodes CASNLAGGPTEAFF.

The chain links TRBV9 to TRBJ2-3, with no clear D. Germline values: CDR1 SGDLS, CDR2 YYNGEE. V dropped 0 bases and J dropped 3 bases, with 2 bases sitting between them. The CDR3 totals 12 residues. CDR3 bases: TGTGCCAGCAGCGTAGCTACAGATACGCAGTATTTT. Its protein product is CASSVATDTQYF.

In nucleotides, the CDR3 is TGCGCCAGCAGCCGGGACAGGGGGCTAAATGAGCAGTTCTTC. Translated, it gives CASSRDRGLNEQFF. This rearrangement joins TRBV5-1 to TRBJ2-1; 12 positions agree with TRBD1. This CDR3 spans 14 amino acids. Germline V gives CDR1 SGHRS, CDR2 YFSETQ. J lost 7 bases, V lost 4 bases, and 3 bases had no gene match.

The chain couples TRBV19 to TRBJ2-7, with a possible D match to TRBD2 (7 bases). Germline CDR1 is LNHDA and CDR2 is SQIVND (reference sequence). The CDR3 has 17 amino acids. Trimming took off 3 bases at V and 2 bases at J, with 20 bases between the two ends. As DNA, the CDR3 is TGTGCCAGTAGTATGGAGGGGGGGACCGCTTCCACCTACGAGCAGTACTTC. Translating it yields CASSMEGGTASTYEQYF.

The CDR3 region has the DNA TGTGCCAGCAGCTTAATTCCCGAGGAGACCCAGTACTTC. Translating gives CASSLIPEETQYF. The rearrangement links TRBV7-9 to TRBJ2-5; no clear D. V was shortened by 2 bases and J by 5 bases, with 9 bases between the two germline ends. Germline V gene lookup returns CDR1 SEHNR and CDR2 FQNEAQ (reference sequence). This CDR3 is built from 13 residues.

The chain couples TRBV4-3 to TRBJ2-3; TRBD1 is a possible D gene (6 bases). The germline V gene encodes CDR1 LGHNA and CDR2 YSLEER. This CDR3 spans 16 amino acids. V lost 0 bases to trimming and J lost 7 bases, with 17 bases between them. The CDR3 nucleotides are TGCGCCAGCAGCCAAGATCTCAGGGGCCGGTGGAATACGCAGTATTTT. Its protein product is CASSQDLRGRWNTQYF.

This chain connects TRBV7-6 to TRBJ2-1; 8 bases map to TRBD2. The CDR3 spans 14 residues. V was pared by 6 bases and J by 5 bases, with 6 bases of the junction left unmatched. Germline CDR1 reads SGHVS; CDR2 reads FNYEAQ. The CDR3 coding sequence is TGTGCCAGCAGGGCTCTAGCGGGTCACAATGAGCAGTTCTTC. Amino acid sequence: CASRALAGHNEQFF.

J is TRBJ2-1 and V is TRBV5-1, with 8 nucleotides matching TRBD2. The CDR3 is made up of 15 amino acids. J gave up 7 bases and V 0 bases, and 6 bases lay outside the gene matches. Germline V CDR1 and CDR2: SGHRS, YFSETQ. The CDR3 nucleotides are TGCGCCAGCAGCTTGGTCGGGGGGGGCGTAAATGAGCAGTTCTTC. Translation: CASSLVGGGVNEQFF.

The CDR3 loop is CASSLVGGGASEQFF. The DNA of the CDR3 is TGTGCCAGCAGCTTAGTCGGCGGGGGGGCTAGTGAGCAGTTCTTC. The chain is built from TRBV7-2 and TRBJ2-1; 9 nucleotides line up with TRBD2. From germline, CDR1 is SGHTA and CDR2 FQGNSA. The length of the CDR3 is 15 residues. V lost 1 base, J lost 9 bases, and 7 bases stayed unmatched.

This clone appeared once. This chain uses TRBV9 with TRBJ2-5, with 9 bases aligning to TRBD2. Germline V gene data show CDR1 as SGDLS and CDR2 as YYNGEE. The CDR3 covers 17 residues. V was pared by 0 bases and J by 1 base, with 7 bases of the junction left unmatched. The DNA of the CDR3 is TGTGCCAGCAGCGTAGGTGTTAGCGGGGGATTCCAAGAGACCCAGTACTTC. This sequence encodes CASSVGVSGGFQETQYF.

In DNA form, the CDR3 reads TGTGCCAGCAGCTTGGACCAGGGATCCTATGGCTACACCTTC. Its translation is CASSLDQGSYGYTF. V usage is TRBV5-5 and J usage is TRBJ1-2; D might be TRBD1 (5 bases). CDR1 and CDR2 (germline): SGHKS, YYEKEE (reference sequence). Trimming removed 0 bases from V and 4 bases from J, with 10 bases in between. This CDR3 comprises 14 residues.

The chain is built from TRBV29-1 and TRBJ2-1, with TRBD2 matching over 10 bases. CDR1 and CDR2 (germline): SQVTM, ANQGSEA. The CDR3 runs 13 residues. V was clipped by 7 bases and J by 4 bases; unmatched bases: 4. CDR3 residues: CSAGTSAYNEQFF. CDR3 sequence (DNA): TGCAGCGCCGGGACTAGCGCTTACAATGAGCAGTTCTTC.

The V gene is TRBV6-1, the J gene TRBJ1-1; D unresolved. The germline V and J ends were trimmed by 3 bases and 8 bases, with 16 bases remaining between them. This CDR3 contains 14 residues. CDR1 and CDR2 (germline): MNHNS, SASEGT. CDR3 bases: TGTGCCAGCAGTGATGGTCGTGGAGAGGTCGAAGCTTTCTTT. Translating gives CASSDGRGEVEAFF.

The table lists this clone with a count of one. This chain joins TRBV18 and TRBJ2-3; 9 bases line up with TRBD2. Trimming at V came to 1 base and at J to 1 base, leaving 0 bases not matched to a gene. CDR3 length equals 15 residues. Germline CDR1 and CDR2: KGHSH and LQKENI. The CDR3 here is CASSPLAGGTDTQYF. The CDR3 DNA follows: TGTGCCAGCTCACCACTAGCGGGAGGCACAGATACGCAGTATTTT. The full variable domain, completed using reference TRBV18 and TRBJ2-3, is NAGVMQNPRHLVRRRGQEARLRCSPMKGHSHVYWYRQLPEEGLKFMVYLQKENIIDESGMPKERFSAEFPKEGPSILRIQQVVRGDSAAYFCASSPLAGGTDTQYFGPGTRLTVL.

V gene TRBV6-4 combines with J gene TRBJ2-2; unclear D gene. Trimming pared 2 bases from V and 2 bases from J, leaving 3 bases between. CDR3 length: 13 amino acids. In germline, CDR1 is MRHNA, CDR2 SNTAGT. The CDR3 DNA is TGTGCCAGCAGTGACCATAACACCGGGGAGCTGTTTTTT. Translation gives CASSDHNTGELFF.

The V and J genes are TRBV4-1 and TRBJ1-1, with 7 bases fitting TRBD1. Germline loops: CDR1 MGHRA, CDR2 YSYEKL. V was pared by 5 bases and J by 2 bases, with 8 bases of the junction left unmatched. The CDR3 sequence is 15 residues long. The CDR3 region has the DNA TGCGCCAGCAGCTCGCGGGACAGAAGAAACACTGAAGCTTTCTTT. This sequence encodes CASSSRDRRNTEAFF.

The J gene is TRBJ2-3, the V gene TRBV4-3; D perhaps matches TRBD1 (5 bases). Germline loops: CDR1 LGHNA, CDR2 YSLEER. Trimming pared 0 bases from V and 2 bases from J, leaving 9 bases between. CDR3 length equals 15 residues. CDR3 nucleotides: TGCGCCAGCAGCCAAGATCGACAGCCCACAGATACGCAGTATTTT. Translation gives CASSQDRQPTDTQYF.

As regards this clone: The sample has other DNA sequences that encode this CDR3 too. The CDR3, as DNA: TGCGCCAGCAGCTTGGTAGGGGACAATCAGCCCCAGCATTTT. Protein product: CASSLVGDNQPQHF. The V and J genes are TRBV5-1 and TRBJ1-5; possible D gene TRBD1, 5 bases. The CDR3 spans 14 residues. The V end lost 0 bases, the J end lost 3 bases, and 7 bases lay between the germline ends. CDR1 and CDR2 (germline): SGHRS, YFSETQ.